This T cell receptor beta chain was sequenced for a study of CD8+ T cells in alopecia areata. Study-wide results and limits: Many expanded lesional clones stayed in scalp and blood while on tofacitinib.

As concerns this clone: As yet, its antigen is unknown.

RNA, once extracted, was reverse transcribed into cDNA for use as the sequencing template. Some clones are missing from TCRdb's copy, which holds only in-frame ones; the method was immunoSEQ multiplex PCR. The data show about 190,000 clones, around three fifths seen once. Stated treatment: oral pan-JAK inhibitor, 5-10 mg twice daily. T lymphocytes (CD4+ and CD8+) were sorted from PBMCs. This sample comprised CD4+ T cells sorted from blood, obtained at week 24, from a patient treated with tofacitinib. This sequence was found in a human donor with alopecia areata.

CDR3 sequence (DNA): TGTGCCAGCAGCGCGCGGGGCTACGAGCAGTACTTC. This codes for CASSARGYEQYF. This rearrangement joins TRBV5-4 to TRBJ2-7, with a tentative D call TRBD2 (6 bases). The length of the CDR3 is 12 residues. CDR1 is SGHNT and CDR2 is YYREEE in the germline V gene (reference sequence). V was clipped by 4 bases and J by 3 bases, with 8 bases between them.